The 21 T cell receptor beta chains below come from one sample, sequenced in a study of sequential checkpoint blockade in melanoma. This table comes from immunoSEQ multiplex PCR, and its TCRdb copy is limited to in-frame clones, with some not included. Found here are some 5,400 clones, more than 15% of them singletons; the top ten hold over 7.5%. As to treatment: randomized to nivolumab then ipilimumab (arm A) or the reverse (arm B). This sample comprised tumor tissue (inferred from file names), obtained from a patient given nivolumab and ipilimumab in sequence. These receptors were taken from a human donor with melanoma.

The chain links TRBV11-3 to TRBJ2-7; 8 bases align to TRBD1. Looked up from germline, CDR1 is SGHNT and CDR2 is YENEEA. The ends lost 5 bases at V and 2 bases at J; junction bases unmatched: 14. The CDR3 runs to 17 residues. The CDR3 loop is CASSTSGTGKRAYEQYF. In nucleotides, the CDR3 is TGTGCCAGCAGCACGTCCGGGACAGGTAAACGTGCCTACGAGCAGTACTTC. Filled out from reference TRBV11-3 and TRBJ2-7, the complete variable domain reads EAGVVQSPRYKIIEKKQPVAFWCNPISGHNTLYWYLQNLGQGPELLIRYENEEAVDDSQLPKDRFSAERLKGVDSTLKIQPAELGDSAVYLCASSTSGTGKRAYEQYFGPGTRLTVT.

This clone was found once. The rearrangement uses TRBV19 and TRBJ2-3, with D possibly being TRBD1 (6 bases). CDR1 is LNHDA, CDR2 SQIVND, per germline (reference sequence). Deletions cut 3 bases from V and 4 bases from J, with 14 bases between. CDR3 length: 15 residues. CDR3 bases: TGTGCCAGTAGTATGGGGCAGGGGAGAGCAGATACGCAGTATTTT. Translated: CASSMGQGRADTQYF.

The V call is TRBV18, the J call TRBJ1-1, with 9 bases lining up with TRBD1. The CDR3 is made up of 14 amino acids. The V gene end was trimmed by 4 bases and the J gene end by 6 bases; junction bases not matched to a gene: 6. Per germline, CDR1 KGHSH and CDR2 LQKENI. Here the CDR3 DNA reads TGTGCCAGCTCACTGGGACAGGGTGGGCCTGAAGCTTTCTTT. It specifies CASSLGQGGPEAFF.

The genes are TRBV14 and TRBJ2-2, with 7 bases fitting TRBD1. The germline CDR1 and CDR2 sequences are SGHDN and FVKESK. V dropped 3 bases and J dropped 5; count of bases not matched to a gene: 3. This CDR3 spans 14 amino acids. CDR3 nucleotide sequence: TGTGCCAGCAGCCAGAGGGGGCTGACCGGGGAGCTGTTTTTT. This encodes CASSQRGLTGELFF.

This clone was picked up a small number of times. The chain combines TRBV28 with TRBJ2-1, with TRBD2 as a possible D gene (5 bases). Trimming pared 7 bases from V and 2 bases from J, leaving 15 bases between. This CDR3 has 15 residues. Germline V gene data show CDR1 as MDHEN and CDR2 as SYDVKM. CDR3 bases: TGTGCCAGCACTTCGCCCGGAGGTCCCTACAATGAGCAGTTCTTC. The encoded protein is CASTSPGGPYNEQFF.

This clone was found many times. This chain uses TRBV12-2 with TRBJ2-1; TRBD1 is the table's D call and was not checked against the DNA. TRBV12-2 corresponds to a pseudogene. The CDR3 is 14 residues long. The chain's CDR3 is CAPWGTGLYNEQFF. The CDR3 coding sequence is TGTGCCCCGTGGGGGACAGGACTCTACAATGAGCAGTTCTTC.

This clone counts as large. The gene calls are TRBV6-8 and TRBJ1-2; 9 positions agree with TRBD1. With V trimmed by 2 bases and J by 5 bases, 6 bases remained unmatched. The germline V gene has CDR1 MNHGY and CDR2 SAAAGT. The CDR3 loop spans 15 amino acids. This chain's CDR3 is CASSYRDREEYGYTF. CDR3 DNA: TGTGCCAGCAGTTACCGGGACAGGGAAGAATATGGCTACACCTTC.

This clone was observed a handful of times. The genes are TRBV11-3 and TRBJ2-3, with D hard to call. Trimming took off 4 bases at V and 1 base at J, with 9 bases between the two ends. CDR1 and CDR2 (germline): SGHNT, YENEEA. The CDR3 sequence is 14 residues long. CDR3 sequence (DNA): TGTGCCAGCAGCTCCCCGGCGGGCACAGATACGCAGTATTTT. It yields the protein CASSSPAGTDTQYF. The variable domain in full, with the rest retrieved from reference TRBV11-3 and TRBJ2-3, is EAGVVQSPRYKIIEKKQPVAFWCNPISGHNTLYWYLQNLGQGPELLIRYENEEAVDDSQLPKDRFSAERLKGVDSTLKIQPAELGDSAVYLCASSSPAGTDTQYFGPGTRLTVL.

The chain's CDR3 is CASSERQVYGYTF. The CDR3 nucleotides are TGTGCCAGCAGTGAGAGGCAGGTCTATGGCTACACCTTC. The genes are TRBV9 and TRBJ1-2; no clear D gene. The V gene's germline CDR1 is SGDLS and CDR2 YYNGEE. This CDR3 has 13 amino acids. The V end lost 5 bases, the J end lost 4 bases, and 12 bases lay between the germline ends. Complete variable domain (other parts from reference TRBV9 and TRBJ1-2): DSGVTQTPKHLITATGQRVTLRCSPRSGDLSVYWYQQSLDQGLQFLIQYYNGEERAKGNILERFSAQQFPDLHSELNLSSLELGDSALYFCASSERQVYGYTFGSGTRLTVV.

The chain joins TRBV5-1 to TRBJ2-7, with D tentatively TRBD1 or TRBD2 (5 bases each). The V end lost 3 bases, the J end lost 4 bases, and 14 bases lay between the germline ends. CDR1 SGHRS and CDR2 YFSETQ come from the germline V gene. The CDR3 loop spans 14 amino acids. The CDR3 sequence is CASSSVGRIYEQYF. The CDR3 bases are TGCGCCAGCAGCTCTGTGGGACGGATTTACGAGCAGTACTTC.

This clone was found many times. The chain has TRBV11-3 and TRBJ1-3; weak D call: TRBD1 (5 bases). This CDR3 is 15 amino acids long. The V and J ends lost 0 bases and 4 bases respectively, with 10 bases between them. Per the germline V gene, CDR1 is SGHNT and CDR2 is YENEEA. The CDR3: CASSLESGPGNTIYF. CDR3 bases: TGTGCCAGCAGCTTAGAGTCAGGGCCAGGAAACACCATATATTTT. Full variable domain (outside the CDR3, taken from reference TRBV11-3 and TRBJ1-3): EAGVVQSPRYKIIEKKQPVAFWCNPISGHNTLYWYLQNLGQGPELLIRYENEEAVDDSQLPKDRFSAERLKGVDSTLKIQPAELGDSAVYLCASSLESGPGNTIYFGEGSWLTVV.

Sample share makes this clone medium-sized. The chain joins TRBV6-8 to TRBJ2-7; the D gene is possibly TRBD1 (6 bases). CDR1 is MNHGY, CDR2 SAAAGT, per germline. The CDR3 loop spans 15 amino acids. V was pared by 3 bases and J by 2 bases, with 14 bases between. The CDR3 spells CASSYFTGKAYEQYF. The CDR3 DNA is TGTGCCAGCAGTTATTTTACAGGGAAGGCCTACGAGCAGTACTTC.

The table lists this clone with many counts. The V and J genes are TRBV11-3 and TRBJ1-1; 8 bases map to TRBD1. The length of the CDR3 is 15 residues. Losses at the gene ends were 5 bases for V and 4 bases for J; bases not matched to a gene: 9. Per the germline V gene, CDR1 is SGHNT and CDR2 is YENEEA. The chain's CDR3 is CASSQGQGEVTEAFF. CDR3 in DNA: TGTGCCAGCAGCCAAGGACAGGGAGAGGTCACTGAAGCTTTCTTT.

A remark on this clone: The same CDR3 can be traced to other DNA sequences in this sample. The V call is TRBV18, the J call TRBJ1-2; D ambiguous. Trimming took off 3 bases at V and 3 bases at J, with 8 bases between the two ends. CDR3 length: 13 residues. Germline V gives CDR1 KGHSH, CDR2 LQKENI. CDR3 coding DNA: TGTGCCAGCTCACCGGGCGAGGACTATGGCTACACCTTC. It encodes CASSPGEDYGYTF.

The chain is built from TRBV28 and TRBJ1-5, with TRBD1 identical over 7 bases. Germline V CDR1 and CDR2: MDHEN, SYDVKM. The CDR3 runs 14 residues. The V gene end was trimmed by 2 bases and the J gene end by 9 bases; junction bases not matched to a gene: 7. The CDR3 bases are TGTGCCAGCAGTTTAACCGGACAGGTTCGGCCCCAGCATTTT. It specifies CASSLTGQVRPQHF. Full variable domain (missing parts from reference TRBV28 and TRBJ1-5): DVKVTQSSRYLVKRTGEKVFLECVQDMDHENMFWYRQDPGLGLRLIYFSYDVKMKEKGDIPEGYSVSREKKERFSLILESASTNQTSMYLCASSLTGQVRPQHFGDGTRLSIL.

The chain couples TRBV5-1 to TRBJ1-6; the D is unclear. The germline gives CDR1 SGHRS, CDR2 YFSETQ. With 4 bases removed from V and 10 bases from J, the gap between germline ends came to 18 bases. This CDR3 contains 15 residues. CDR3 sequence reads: CASSPRPEARSPLHF. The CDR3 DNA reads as TGCGCCAGCAGCCCACGACCCGAAGCCAGATCACCCCTCCACTTT.

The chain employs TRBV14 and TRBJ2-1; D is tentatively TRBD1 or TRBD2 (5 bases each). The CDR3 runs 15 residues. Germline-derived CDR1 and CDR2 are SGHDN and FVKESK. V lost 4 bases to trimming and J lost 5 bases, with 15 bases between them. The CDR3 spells CASSPGDGINNEQFF. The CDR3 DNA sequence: TGTGCCAGCAGCCCCGGGGACGGCATTAACAATGAGCAGTTCTTC.

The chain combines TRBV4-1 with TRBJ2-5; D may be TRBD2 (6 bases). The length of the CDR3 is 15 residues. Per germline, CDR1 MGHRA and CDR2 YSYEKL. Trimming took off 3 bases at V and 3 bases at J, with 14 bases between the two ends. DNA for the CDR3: TGCGCCAGCAGCCAGGGTCGACTAGGTGAAGAGACCCAGTACTTC. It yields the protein CASSQGRLGEETQYF.

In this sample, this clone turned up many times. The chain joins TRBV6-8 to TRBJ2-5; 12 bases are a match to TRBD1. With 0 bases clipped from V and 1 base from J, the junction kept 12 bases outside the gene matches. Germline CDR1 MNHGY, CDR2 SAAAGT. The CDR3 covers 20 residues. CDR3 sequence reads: CASSYSYRDRGPVSQETQYF. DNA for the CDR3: TGTGCCAGCAGTTACTCCTACCGGGACAGGGGGCCCGTTAGCCAAGAGACCCAGTACTTC.

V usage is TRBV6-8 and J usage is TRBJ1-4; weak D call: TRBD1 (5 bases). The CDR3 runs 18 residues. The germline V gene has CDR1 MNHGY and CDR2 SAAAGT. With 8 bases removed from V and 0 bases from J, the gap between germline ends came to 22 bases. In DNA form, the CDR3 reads TGTGCCAGCCTACACGGGGGACCGCACGTTGCAACTAATGAAAAACTGTTTTTT. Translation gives CASLHGGPHVATNEKLFF.

The CDR3 DNA sequence: TGTGCCAGCAGTGAAGAAGTGGCGGGCCCAAATGAAAAACTGTTTTTT. This sequence encodes CASSEEVAGPNEKLFF. V gene TRBV6-7 combines with J gene TRBJ1-4, with D uncertain. TRBV6-7 is assigned to the ORF class and has an uncertain function. CDR3 length: 16 residues. The V and J ends lost 5 bases and 5 bases respectively, with 18 bases between them.